One and the same sample provided the 27 T cell receptor beta chains below, sequenced in a study of T cells after yellow fever vaccination. TCRdb itself ran the 5' RACE reads through MiXCR, one entry per CDR3 protein. The sample lists some 390,000 distinct CDR3 sequences, 6.2% occurring once. Sequenced here: PBMCs, sampled 5 days after the yellow fever booster vaccination. The receptors here all came from a man aged 30-40 years who received the YFV17D yellow fever vaccine.

This clonotype was picked up many times. This chain connects TRBV7-2 to TRBJ2-2; TRBD2 agrees at 16 bases. CDR3 length equals 16 residues. The germline V gene has CDR1 SGHTA and CDR2 FQGNSA. With V trimmed by 4 bases and J by 9 bases, 5 bases remained unmatched. CDR3 nucleotide sequence: TGTGCCAGCAGCTCTGGGACTAGCGGGAGGGCCTGGGAGCTGTTTTTT. The encoded protein is CASSSGTSGRAWELFF.

This rearrangement joins TRBV20-1 to TRBJ1-1; D possibly corresponds to TRBD1 (5 bases). Per germline, CDR1 DFQATT and CDR2 SNEGSKA (reference sequence). CDR3 length equals 13 residues. Trimming removed 1 base from V and 10 bases from J, with 16 bases in between. The CDR3 loop reads CSARGGVLDGAFF. CDR3 DNA sequence: TGCAGTGCTAGAGGAGGGGTCCTGGATGGAGCTTTCTTT.

This chain joins TRBV7-2 and TRBJ2-2; D may match TRBD1 or TRBD2 (5 bases each). The CDR3 spans 15 residues. CDR1 and CDR2 (germline): SGHTA, FQGNSA. V was shortened by 5 bases and J by 6 bases, with 16 bases between the two germline ends. The CDR3 sequence is CASSPDRGAPGELFF. The DNA of the CDR3 is TGTGCCAGCAGCCCTGACAGAGGGGCTCCCGGGGAGCTGTTTTTT.

This clonotype was seen a few times. The chain uses TRBV18 and TRBJ1-4; TRBD1 might be the D (6 bases). The CDR3 consists of 15 residues. V dropped 0 bases and J dropped 4 bases, with 9 bases sitting between them. CDR1 is KGHSH, CDR2 LQKENI, per germline. The CDR3 protein is CASSPPGGRNEKLFF. The CDR3 coding sequence is TGTGCCAGCTCACCACCGGGGGGGCGTAATGAAAAACTGTTTTTT.

This clonotype was found once. This CDR3 is missing its conserved last phenylalanine or tryptophan, likely due to a read error. The gene calls are TRBV7-9 and TRBJ2-2, with D tentatively TRBD2 (6 bases). Germline V lookup: CDR1 SEHNR, CDR2 FQNEAQ (reference sequence). V lost 4 bases and J 4 bases, leaving 10 bases between the germline ends. The CDR3 is 14 amino acids. CDR3 coding DNA: TGTGCCAGCAGCTCGGGGGTGCTCACCGGGGAGCTGTTTTGT. Encoded protein: CASSSGVLTGELFC.

Many counts were recorded for this clonotype. The CDR3 DNA follows: TGCGCCAGCAGCTTGGCACAGGGGGCCACCGGGGAGCTGTTTTTT. Protein sequence: CASSLAQGATGELFF. The J gene is TRBJ2-2, the V gene TRBV5-1; 9 bases are shared with TRBD1. Germline assignment: CDR1 SGHRS and CDR2 YFSETQ. The CDR3 covers 15 residues. The ends lost 0 bases at V and 4 bases at J; junction bases unmatched: 1. Based on the CDR3 plus reference TRBV5-1 and TRBJ2-2, the full variable domain is KAGVTQTPRYLIKTRGQQVTLSCSPISGHRSVSWYQQTPGQGLQFLFEYFSETQRNKGNFPGRFSGRQFSNSRSEMNVSTLELGDSALYLCASSLAQGATGELFFGEGSRLTVL.

This clonotype was observed many times. The chain recombines TRBV20-1 with TRBJ2-1; D might be TRBD2 (6 bases). V was shortened by 1 base and J by 9 bases, with 10 bases between the two germline ends. From germline, CDR1 is DFQATT and CDR2 SNEGSKA (reference sequence). The CDR3 spans 12 residues. The CDR3 spells CSARVFGGEQFF. The CDR3 DNA is TGCAGTGCTAGAGTTTTCGGGGGTGAGCAGTTCTTC.

This clonotype was seen a few times. This chain connects TRBV5-8 to TRBJ2-1; TRBD1 matches 10 bases. The CDR3 covers 16 residues. Germline V gene lookup returns CDR1 SGHTS and CDR2 YDEGEE. V lost 0 bases to trimming and J lost 6 bases; unmatched junction nucleotides: 6. For the CDR3, the DNA is TGTGCCAGCAGCTTGGTGACGGGACAGGGGATCAATGAGCAGTTCTTC. Protein product: CASSLVTGQGINEQFF.

The chain recombines TRBV6-2 or TRBV6-3 with TRBJ2-3; D might be TRBD2 (6 bases). This CDR3 contains 15 residues. V lost 0 bases and J 2 bases, leaving 9 bases between the germline ends. Per the germline V gene, CDR1 is MNHEY and CDR2 is SVGEGT. The CDR3, as DNA: TGTGCCAGCAGTTACTCGGGACTCCTCACAGATACGCAGTATTTT. Encoded protein: CASSYSGLLTDTQYF.

This clonotype was recorded at least ten times. A read error may account for a junction end that differs from germline. DNA for the CDR3: TGTGCCAGCAGCTTAGAAGGGACCCAGTACTTC. It translates to CASSLEGTQYF. This chain joins TRBV5-1 and TRBJ2-5, with unresolved D. The CDR3 sequence is 11 residues long. The germline gives CDR1 SGHRS, CDR2 YFSETQ.

In its sample, this clonotype was seen a few times. The chain couples TRBV20-1 to TRBJ1-5; TRBD1 aligns across 9 bases. With V trimmed by 1 base and J by 4 bases, 2 bases remained unmatched. In germline, CDR1 is DFQATT, CDR2 SNEGSKA (reference sequence). The CDR3 contains 14 residues. The CDR3: CSARGGQGNQPQHF. The CDR3 bases are TGCAGTGCTAGAGGGGGACAGGGTAATCAGCCCCAGCATTTT.

The V call is TRBV5-6, the J call TRBJ2-5; perhaps TRBD2 as D (5 bases). There are 15 residues in the CDR3. V was trimmed by 2 bases and J by 0 bases, leaving 11 bases between them. Germline V gene data show CDR1 as SGHDT and CDR2 as YYEEEE. The DNA of the CDR3 is TGTGCCAGCAGCTTTTTCCGGCGGGACCAAGAGACCCAGTACTTC. Translated, it gives CASSFFRRDQETQYF. The full variable domain, in which reference TRBV5-6 and TRBJ2-5 provide the parts outside the CDR3, is DAGVTQSPTHLIKTRGQQVTLRCSPKSGHDTVSWYQQALGQGPQFIFQYYEEEERQRGNFPDRFSGHQFPNYSSELNVNALLLGDSALYLCASSFFRRDQETQYFGPGTRLLVL.

This clonotype was found many times. CDR3 residues: CASSQDWGPETQYF. The CDR3 DNA reads as TGCGCCAGCAGCCAAGATTGGGGTCCGGAGACCCAGTACTTC. V and J are TRBV4-3 and TRBJ2-5; D gene unclear. Germline V CDR1 and CDR2: LGHNA, YSLEER. The CDR3 is 14 amino acids. The V end lost 0 bases, the J end lost 5 bases, and 10 bases lay between the germline ends.

This clonotype was counted many times. The chain employs TRBV29-1 and TRBJ2-1; D not certain. Looked up from germline, CDR1 is SQVTM and CDR2 is ANQGSEA. The V end was cut by 2 bases, the J end by 0 bases, with 8 bases between. CDR3 length: 14 residues. The CDR3 is CSVERTSSYNEQFF. The DNA for the CDR3 is TGCAGCGTTGAAAGGACGAGCTCCTACAATGAGCAGTTCTTC.

In its sample, this clonotype was seen a few times. The J gene is TRBJ2-1, the V gene TRBV9, with TRBD2 identical over 9 bases. The CDR3 is made up of 15 amino acids. The junction had 2 bases not matched to a gene; V was cut back by 0 bases and J by 4 bases. The V gene's germline CDR1 is SGDLS and CDR2 YYNGEE. The CDR3 coding sequence is TGTGCCAGCAGCGTAGTGGCGGGAGGGTACAATGAGCAGTTCTTC. It specifies CASSVVAGGYNEQFF.

This clonotype was seen a handful of times. V is TRBV6-2 or TRBV6-3 and J is TRBJ2-3; D not certain. The CDR3 is 12 amino acids. Germline CDR1 MNHEY, CDR2 SVGEGT. Trimming took off 2 bases at V and 6 bases at J, with 6 bases between the two ends. CDR3 bases: TGTGCCAGCAGTTACAAGGAGGATACGCAGTATTTT. Translating gives CASSYKEDTQYF.

The table lists this clonotype with many counts. The V call is TRBV5-6, the J call TRBJ2-5; D is ambiguous. V shed 1 base and J shed 6 bases, with 10 bases lying between them. The CDR3 runs 13 residues. Per the germline V gene, CDR1 is SGHDT and CDR2 is YYEEEE. The CDR3 DNA is TGTGCCAGCAGCTTGTGGCTATCCAAGACCCAGTACTTC. Encoded protein: CASSLWLSKTQYF.

This clonotype was picked up many times. The chain couples TRBV29-1 to TRBJ2-5, with 11 bases fitting TRBD2. There are 14 residues in the CDR3. Germline assignment: CDR1 SQVTM and CDR2 ANQGSEA. J gave up 7 bases and V 5 bases, and 9 bases lay outside the gene matches. The CDR3 nucleotides are TGCAGCGTTCGGTTAGCGGGAGGGCCGAGGACCCAGTACTTC. Residues: CSVRLAGGPRTQYF.

This clonotype was detected many times. This sequence joins TRBV10-1 and TRBJ2-1; D unclear. Trimming took 5 bases from V and 0 from J, leaving 8 bases between them. From germline, CDR1 is WNHNN and CDR2 SYGVQD (reference sequence). The CDR3 is 14 residues long. The DNA for the CDR3 is TGCGCCAGCAGTCCAGTTAGCTCCTACAATGAGCAGTTCTTC. This codes for CASSPVSSYNEQFF.

The chain uses TRBV5-4 and TRBJ2-7; TRBD2 is a possible D gene (5 bases). CDR1 and CDR2 (germline): SGHNT, YYREEE (reference sequence). The germline V and J ends were trimmed by 0 bases and 6 bases, with 13 bases remaining between them. The CDR3 extends over 14 amino acids. The DNA for the CDR3 is TGTGCCAGCAGCTTGGAAGGAGGTACGCGCGAGCAGTACTTC. Translated, it gives CASSLEGGTREQYF.

At least ten counts were recorded for this clonotype. This chain joins TRBV14 and TRBJ2-7, with D perhaps being TRBD1 or TRBD2 (5 bases each). The V end was cut by 4 bases, the J end by 0 bases, with 10 bases between. Germline lookup yields CDR1 SGHDN and CDR2 FVKESK. This CDR3 has 14 amino acids. The CDR3 region is CASSRGVSSYEQYF. The CDR3 nucleotides read TGTGCCAGCAGCCGAGGGGTAAGCTCCTACGAGCAGTACTTC.

The rearrangement uses TRBV10-3 and TRBJ2-5, with TRBD1 matching 10 bases. This CDR3 spans 15 amino acids. Germline V lookup: CDR1 ENHRY, CDR2 SYGVKD. With V trimmed by 6 bases and J by 5 bases, 9 bases remained unmatched. CDR3 coding DNA: TGTGCCATCAGAAGTGACAGGGGGCTCGGGGAGACCCAGTACTTC. Translated: CAIRSDRGLGETQYF.

This clonotype was counted between two and nine times. The V call is TRBV5-1, the J call TRBJ2-5; D is unclear. Germline V gene data show CDR1 as SGHRS and CDR2 as YFSETQ. The CDR3 consists of 12 residues. Trimming removed 5 bases from V and 5 bases from J, with 10 bases in between. The CDR3 DNA reads TGCGCCAGCAGGACATCCGGGGAGACCCAGTACTTC. Protein sequence: CASRTSGETQYF.

This clonotype was seen a few times. This sequence joins TRBV5-1 and TRBJ2-7; possible D gene TRBD1, 6 bases. This CDR3 region has 15 residues. V was clipped by 4 bases and J by 2 bases, with 16 bases between them. Germline V gene data show CDR1 as SGHRS and CDR2 as YFSETQ. The CDR3 loop reads CASSEETGFPYEQYF. CDR3 sequence (DNA): TGCGCCAGCAGCGAAGAGACAGGTTTTCCCTACGAGCAGTACTTC.

Of note for this clonotype: One junction end disagrees with the germline gene, perhaps due to a read error. The CDR3 nucleotides are TGCTGTGCTAGTCCCGCGGTGGTCGAGCTCGCCAACACCATATATTTT. Its translation is CCASPAVVELANTIYF. The chain employs TRBV20-1 and TRBJ1-3, with D unclear. The germline V gene encodes CDR1 DFQATT and CDR2 SNEGSKA (reference sequence). The CDR3 has 16 residues.

The chain carries TRBV30 and TRBJ2-7, with a tentative D call TRBD1 (6 bases). Germline CDR1 and CDR2: GTSNPN and SVGIG (reference sequence). This CDR3 is built from 14 residues. Trimming pared 3 bases from V and 2 bases from J, leaving 14 bases between. CDR3 DNA sequence: TGTGCCTGGAGCCGGGACAACCAACCCTACGAGCAGTACTTC. Translation gives CAWSRDNQPYEQYF.

This sequence joins TRBV12-3 or TRBV12-4 and TRBJ2-2, with 10 bases aligning to TRBD2. The CDR3 spans 15 residues. J lost 6 bases, V lost 4 bases, and 5 bases had no gene match. The CDR3: CASSYSGRSPGELFF. In nucleotides, the CDR3 is TGTGCCAGCAGTTATAGCGGGAGGTCCCCCGGGGAGCTGTTTTTT.